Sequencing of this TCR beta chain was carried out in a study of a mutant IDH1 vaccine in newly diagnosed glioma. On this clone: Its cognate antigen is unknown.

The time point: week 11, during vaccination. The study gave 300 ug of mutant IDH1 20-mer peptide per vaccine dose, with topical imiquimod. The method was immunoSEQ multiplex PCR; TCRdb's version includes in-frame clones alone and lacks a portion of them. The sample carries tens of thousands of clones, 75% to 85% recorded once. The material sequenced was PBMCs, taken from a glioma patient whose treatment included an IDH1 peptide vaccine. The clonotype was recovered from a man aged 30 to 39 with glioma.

CDR3 sequence reads: CASSTTDFSNQPQHF. The CDR3 DNA is TGTGCCAGTAGTACGACAGACTTTAGCAATCAGCCCCAGCATTTT. The chain has TRBV19 and TRBJ1-5, with D maybe TRBD1 (5 bases). The V end lost 4 bases, the J end lost 0 bases, and 10 bases lay between the germline ends. Looked up from germline, CDR1 is LNHDA and CDR2 is SQIVND (reference sequence). This CDR3 has 15 amino acids.